A selection of T cell receptor beta chains follows, all from one sample in a study of blood T cell repertoires in COVID-19. Repertoires were generated with immunoSEQ multiplex PCR, while TCRdb's copy carries only in-frame clones and drops some. The sample shows some 130,000 clones, around 87% of them seen only once. The sequenced sample was peripheral blood. These receptors were taken from a woman aged 55-69 years with acute or convalescent COVID-19. The CDR3 runs from the conserved cysteine through the conserved F or W. The order of the fields is J gene, V gene, D gene, clone size, CDR3 DNA, CDR3 protein. D genes are given only for firm matches. Expanded clones are given a class, and other clones once, few, many or no size at all.

TRBJ1-6	TRBV7-9	-	-	TGTGCCAGCAGCTTAGAAGGACAGAAAAATTCACCCCTCCACTTT	CASSLEGQKNSPLHF
TRBJ1-6	TRBV4-1	-	many	TGCGCCAGCAGCCAAGTCCAAATCTCACCCCTCCACTTT	CASSQVQISPLHF
TRBJ1-1	TRBV6-5	TRBD1	-	TGTGCCAGCCGTCCTGGACAGGCGGGCACTGAAGCTTTCTTT	CASRPGQAGTEAFF
TRBJ1-2	TRBV5-5	-	-	TGTGCCAGCAGCTTAGAGCAGGACTATGGCTACACCTTC	CASSLEQDYGYTF
TRBJ1-1	TRBV5-1	-	-	TGCGCCAGCAGCAAAGGGGCGGCGAACACTGAAGCTTTCTTT	CASSKGAANTEAFF
TRBJ1-5	TRBV5-6	-	-	TGTGCCAGCAGCTGGGGGGGTAATCAGCCCCAGCATTTT	CASSWGGNQPQHF
TRBJ1-2	TRBV29-1	-	-	TGCAGCGTTGAATCCCCGGGGGTGGTCTATGGCTACACCTTC	CSVESPGVVYGYTF
TRBJ2-2	TRBV28	-	-	TGTGCCAGCAGCCGAGCTCAGACAGGGAACACCGGGGAGCTGTTTTTT	CASSRAQTGNTGELFF
TRBJ2-7	TRBV28	-	-	TGTGCCAGCAGTTTATTTAGTGGATTGGCGGGCAGGTCGATTTACGAGCAGTACTTC	CASSLFSGLAGRSIYEQYF
TRBJ1-2	TRBV24-1	-	-	TGTGCCACCAGTCACAGGGAAACGGGAGGCTACACCTTC	CATSHRETGGYTF
TRBJ1-4	TRBV30	-	-	TGTGCCTGGAGAGGGCAGGGTCGAGAAAAACTGTTTTTT	CAWRGQGREKLFF
TRBJ1-1	TRBV9	-	-	TGTGCCAGCAGCGTAGCCCACCAAGCGGGCACTGAAGCTTTCTTT	CASSVAHQAGTEAFF
TRBJ1-1	TRBV4-1	-	once	TGCGCCAGCAGCCAAGGAAGTATCGGGAGCATGAACACTGAAGCTTTCTTT	CASSQGSIGSMNTEAFF
TRBJ1-1	TRBV7-6	TRBD1	-	TGTGCCAGCAGCTTGTGGGACAGGGAGAACACTGAAGCTTTCTTT	CASSLWDRENTEAFF
TRBJ1-2	TRBV18	-	-	TGTGCCAGCTCACCAGATTTGGCAGGAAGCTATGGCTACACCTTC	CASSPDLAGSYGYTF
TRBJ1-6	TRBV11-3	-	-	TGTGCCAGCATCCGGAATTCACCCCTCCACTTT	CASIRNSPLHF
TRBJ2-2	TRBV24-1	TRBD1	once	TGTGCCACCACAGGGGGCTTCGGGGAGCTGTTTTTT	CATTGGFGELFF
TRBJ1-1	TRBV2	-	-	TGTGCCAGCAGTGACCGGGGAGTCGGGACTGAAGCTTTCTTT	CASSDRGVGTEAFF
TRBJ2-1	TRBV5-5	TRBD2	-	TGTGCCAGCAGCCTCCATGGACTAGCGGGATACAATGAGCAGTTCTTC	CASSLHGLAGYNEQFF
TRBJ2-2	TRBV4-2	-	-	TGTGCCAGCAGCCAGAGGACAGCGGAGAGCGGGGAGCTGTTTTTT	CASSQRTAESGELFF
TRBJ2-3	TRBV7-2	-	-	TGTGCCAGCAGCTTACAGGTGAATACGCAGTATTTT	CASSLQVNTQYF
TRBJ1-1	TRBV2	-	-	TGTGCCAGCAGTCGACGAGGCAGTTTGGGCACTGAAGCTTTCTTT	CASSRRGSLGTEAFF